The text below deals with one TCR beta chain. The antigen is unknown. The data derive from a study of graft-versus-host responses after intestinal transplantation. Study details: Recipients obtained multivisceral, liver-intestinal, or isolated intestinal transplants.

Germline V gene sequence: CDR1 MNHEY, CDR2 SVGAGI. The CDR3 is 13 residues long. V lost 3 bases to trimming and J lost 1 base, with 6 bases between them. Study results and limitations: Recipient marrow harbored GvH clones, some of which surfaced first in ileum or blood. Peak levels of circulating GvH clones tracked with early post-transplant HvG declines.

The method was immunoSEQ multiplex PCR; TCRdb's version includes in-frame clones alone and lacks a portion of them. This table holds 100,000 or so clones, roughly nine tenths found once. This material consisted of unstimulated CD4+ T cells sorted from spleen or lymph node cells, taken before transplant. This receptor was taken from a human donor who was the organ donor for an intestinal transplant. The V call is TRBV6-5, the J call TRBJ1-2, with a possible D match to TRBD1 (5 bases). The CDR3 sequence is CASSYQGNYGYTF. DNA for the CDR3: TGTGCCAGCAGTTATCAGGGTAACTATGGCTACACCTTC.